This note documents a single T cell receptor (beta chain) sequence. The entry originates in a study of neurological immune-mediated disorders. TCRdb processed the 5' RACE reads anew with MiXCR; each CDR3 protein has one entry. Of fewer than 85,000 distinct CDR3 sequences in the sample, roughly 17% were seen once. The V gene's germline CDR1 is MNHEY and CDR2 SVGEGT. V was cut by 4 bases and J by 4 bases, with 16 bases left in between. This CDR3 has 15 amino acids. This TCR derives from a woman in her forties in good health. The gene calls are TRBV6-2 or TRBV6-3 and TRBJ2-5; D is perhaps TRBD2 (5 bases). The specimen sequenced was PBMCs. CDR3 DNA sequence: TGTGCCAGCAGTTCCGGACTGACGCCACGAGAGACCCAGTACTTC. Translated, it gives CASSSGLTPRETQYF.